This T cell receptor beta chain came from a study of molecular identifiers for immune sequencing clone quantification. Libraries for naive CD8 T cells, which were made from roughly 18,000 to 920,000 sorted cells, drew on 10%, 30% or 50% of the RNA. A single record per CDR3 protein comes from TCRdb applying MiXCR to the PCR reads. Of some 320,000 distinct CDR3 sequences in the sample, roughly a fifth are singletons; the top ten hold approximately 0.8%. For this clonotype: What it binds is unknown. One end of the junction does not line up with germline, which may come from a read error.

General study points: Among around 970,000 naive cells, spiked Jurkat TCR RNA from a single cell was reportedly detectable. More than 97% of effector molecules, versus under 1% of naive-cell molecules, belonged to clones above 20 RNA copies.

The germline gives CDR1 SNHLY, CDR2 FYNNEI. The CDR3 has 14 residues. Sequenced input: naive CD8+ T cells from blood, with Jurkat cell RNA spiked in. The subset: FACS-sorted CD8+CD4-CCR7+CD45RA+ naive T cells. The chain is built from TRBV2 and TRBJ2-7; D is possibly TRBD1 (6 bases). The source of this sequence is a human donor in good health. Some libraries in this study had Jurkat cell RNA spiked in. The CDR3 protein is CASSIRTASYEQCF. The DNA of the CDR3 is TGTGCCAGCAGTATAAGGACAGCCTCCTACGAGCAGTGCTTC. The variable domain in full, completed from reference TRBV2 and TRBJ2-7, reads EPEVTQTPSHQVTQMGQEVILRCVPISNHLYFYWYRQILGQKVEFLVSFYNNEISEKSEIFDDQFSVERPDGSNFTLKIRSTKLEDSAMYFCASSIRTASYEQCFGPGTRLTVT.